Below, 20 T cell receptor beta chains from the same sample are listed, as sequenced in a study of cytomegalovirus exposure and HLA in healthy donors. PCR primers comprised 60 Vbeta and 13 Jbeta primers. Generated by immunoSEQ multiplex PCR, the TCRdb table keeps only in-frame clones and is missing some. The sample holds roughly 190,000 clones, roughly four fifths seen once. The specimen was PBMCs. The receptors here all came from a woman aged 30 to 39 in good health and CMV-seropositive.

The rearrangement joins TRBV18 to TRBJ1-5; no reliable D call. Trimming left V 2 bases short and J 5 bases short, with 10 bases between. Per the germline V gene, CDR1 is KGHSH and CDR2 is LQKENI. There are 14 residues in the CDR3. The CDR3 DNA reads TGTGCCAGCTCACCAGCTTCGGGTCATCAGCCCCAGCATTTT. This encodes CASSPASGHQPQHF.

The rearrangement joins TRBV6-1 to TRBJ1-6, with D possibly matching TRBD1 (5 bases). Germline V gene data show CDR1 as MNHNS and CDR2 as SASEGT. The CDR3 extends over 15 amino acids. The germline V and J ends were trimmed by 4 bases and 7 bases, with 14 bases remaining between them. CDR3 in DNA: TGTGCCAGCAGTGGCCCGGGGACTTCAAATTCACCCCTCCACTTT. It encodes CASSGPGTSNSPLHF.

The chain employs TRBV30 and TRBJ1-2; D perhaps matches TRBD1 (6 bases). Trimming removed 3 bases from V and 4 bases from J, with 30 bases in between. Per germline, CDR1 GTSNPN and CDR2 SVGIG (reference sequence). This CDR3 is 19 amino acids long. CDR3 loop: CAWRGGLAGGPGDTYGYTF. For the CDR3, the DNA is TGTGCCTGGAGGGGGGGACTAGCGGGAGGGCCAGGGGACACCTATGGCTACACCTTC.

V gene TRBV28 combines with J gene TRBJ1-5; no firm D call. Per germline, CDR1 MDHEN and CDR2 SYDVKM. Trimming left V 5 bases short and J 4 bases short, with 9 bases between. There are 13 residues in the CDR3. The CDR3 sequence: CASSLPGNQPQHF. The CDR3 coding sequence is TGTGCCAGCAGTCTCCCCGGGAATCAGCCCCAGCATTTT.

The chain couples TRBV29-1 to TRBJ2-3, with 10 bases matching TRBD2. The CDR3 consists of 15 residues. Germline V gene data show CDR1 as SQVTM and CDR2 as ANQGSEA. The junction had 6 bases not matched to a gene; V was cut back by 1 base and J by 5 bases. The CDR3: CSVEGTSGPLDTQYF. In DNA, the CDR3 is TGCAGCGTTGAAGGGACTAGCGGCCCCCTAGATACGCAGTATTTT.

This rearrangement joins TRBV6-6 to TRBJ2-5, with 10 bases that match TRBD2. The CDR3 runs 13 residues. The germline V gene has CDR1 MNHNY and CDR2 SVGAGI (reference sequence). Germline trimming cut 9 bases from V and 7 bases from J; bases unmatched to any gene: 8. CDR3 sequence (DNA): TGTGCCAGTTGTGAAATAGCGGGAGGGACCCAGTACTTC. Its translation is CASCEIAGGTQYF.

The chain employs TRBV7-9 and TRBJ2-5; D uncertain. Per the germline V gene, CDR1 is SEHNR and CDR2 is FQNEAQ (reference sequence). The CDR3 spans 13 residues. V lost 3 bases and J lost 0, with 5 bases in between. CDR3 bases: TGTGCCAGCAGCTTCCCGTACCAAGAGACCCAGTACTTC. This sequence encodes CASSFPYQETQYF.

This clone was recorded once. The chain has TRBV7-2 and TRBJ1-1; maybe TRBD1 (5 bases). The CDR3 consists of 13 residues. Germline assignment: CDR1 SGHTA and CDR2 FQGNSA. The V end lost 7 bases, the J end lost 2 bases, and 11 bases lay between the germline ends. The CDR3 DNA sequence: TGTGCCAGCACCCTAGGGGCAAACACTGAAGCTTTCTTT. Protein: CASTLGANTEAFF.

The rearrangement uses TRBV2 and TRBJ1-1; tentative D call: TRBD1 (5 bases). The CDR3 covers 15 residues. CDR1 and CDR2 (germline): SNHLY, FYNNEI. The V gene lost 4 bases and the J gene lost 1 base, with 13 bases spanning the gap. This CDR3 is CASSVRGSRNTEAFF. Here the CDR3 DNA reads TGTGCCAGCAGTGTAAGGGGCAGCCGGAACACTGAAGCTTTCTTT.

The chain uses TRBV28 and TRBJ2-7, with 9 bases identical to TRBD2. J gave up 6 bases and V 1 base, and 16 bases lay outside the gene matches. Germline CDR1 and CDR2: MDHEN and SYDVKM. The CDR3 is made up of 18 amino acids. The CDR3 here is CASSLFRGVGGGGGEQYF. Written as DNA, the CDR3 is TGTGCCAGCAGTTTATTCCGAGGGGTTGGCGGGGGGGGAGGCGAGCAGTACTTC.

This rearrangement joins TRBV6-5 to TRBJ1-2; the match to TRBD1 covers 8 bases. Germline V gives CDR1 MNHEY, CDR2 SVGAGI. This CDR3 region has 14 residues. J lost 2 bases, V lost 8 bases, and 7 bases had no gene match. CDR3: CASVGQGLNYGYTF. Here the CDR3 DNA reads TGTGCCAGCGTCGGACAGGGCCTGAACTATGGCTACACCTTC.

The V and J genes are TRBV27 and TRBJ1-5; the D gene is possibly TRBD1 (5 bases). Trimming removed 2 bases at V and 7 bases at J, with 15 bases between. The CDR3 is made up of 15 amino acids. Germline V lookup: CDR1 MNHEY, CDR2 SMNVEV (reference sequence). CDR3 nucleotides: TGTGCCAGCAGTTTAGAAGGGGCCAGAACCCAGCCCCAGCATTTT. It encodes CASSLEGARTQPQHF.

The V call is TRBV18, the J call TRBJ2-4; 11 nucleotides align to TRBD2. This CDR3 spans 17 amino acids. V gave up 3 bases and J gave up 3 bases; unmatched junction bases: 7. Germline assignment: CDR1 KGHSH and CDR2 LQKENI. The CDR3 sequence is CASSPKLAGAIKNIQYF. DNA for the CDR3: TGTGCCAGCTCACCCAAACTAGCGGGGGCTATCAAAAACATTCAGTACTTC.

The rearrangement uses TRBV12-5 and TRBJ2-1; D gene unclear. Germline assignment: CDR1 LGHNT and CDR2 FRNRAP. The CDR3 extends over 14 amino acids. V was clipped by 1 base and J by 7 bases, with 11 bases between them. The CDR3 here is CASGLEPSWNEQFF. The DNA of the CDR3 is TGTGCTAGTGGTTTGGAGCCTTCCTGGAATGAGCAGTTCTTC.

The V and J genes are TRBV5-1 and TRBJ2-3; 9 bases align to TRBD2. The length of the CDR3 is 19 residues. CDR1 and CDR2 from the germline V gene are SGHRS and YFSETQ. V lost 0 bases to trimming and J lost 2 bases; unmatched junction nucleotides: 13. The CDR3 DNA follows: TGCGCCAGCAGCTTGGCGGCGTTGTCTAGCGGGGCCCTCACAGATACGCAGTATTTT. Residues: CASSLAALSSGALTDTQYF.

The chain combines TRBV28 with TRBJ2-7; the D gene is possibly TRBD1 (5 bases). The CDR3 is made up of 19 amino acids. Trimming pared 6 bases from V and 5 bases from J, leaving 32 bases between. Germline CDR1 MDHEN, CDR2 SYDVKM. For the CDR3, the DNA is TGTGCCAGCAGCCTACATAAGAAACAGGTTTTCCCTATACCGGACGAGCAGTACTTC. Its translation is CASSLHKKQVFPIPDEQYF.

This clone was recorded once. This chain connects TRBV9 to TRBJ2-2; 10 bases are shared with TRBD2. The CDR3 consists of 17 residues. From germline, CDR1 is SGDLS and CDR2 YYNGEE. With 2 bases clipped from V and 7 bases from J, the junction kept 11 bases outside the gene matches. The CDR3 protein is CASSVDQAGGPIGELFF. The CDR3 nucleotides read TGTGCCAGCAGCGTCGACCAAGCGGGGGGGCCGATCGGGGAGCTGTTTTTT.

The chain couples TRBV27 to TRBJ2-7; a possible D gene is TRBD2 (5 bases). Germline CDR1 reads MNHEY; CDR2 reads SMNVEV (reference sequence). The CDR3 consists of 15 residues. Trimming took off 3 bases at V and 0 bases at J, with 12 bases between the two ends. CDR3 sequence reads: CASSLGAETSYEQYF. The CDR3 nucleotides read TGTGCCAGCAGTTTGGGAGCGGAAACCTCCTACGAGCAGTACTTC.

The chain employs TRBV25-1 and TRBJ1-2; 8 nucleotides align to TRBD1. Germline V lookup: CDR1 MGHDK, CDR2 SYGVNS. J lost 7 bases, V lost 4 bases, and 8 bases had no gene match. The CDR3 length is 14 residues. CDR3 DNA sequence: TGTGCCAGCAGTGGGGGGACAGGTTATTTTGGCTACACCTTC. It encodes CASSGGTGYFGYTF.

The rearrangement uses TRBV5-5 and TRBJ1-5; D is perhaps TRBD1 (5 bases). The CDR3 is 13 amino acids. V was shortened by 1 base and J by 10 bases, with 12 bases between the two germline ends. CDR1 SGHKS and CDR2 YYEKEE come from the germline V gene (reference sequence). As DNA, the CDR3 is TGTGCCAGCAGCTTGCAGGGAGGTATCCCCCAGCATTTT. Amino acid sequence: CASSLQGGIPQHF.